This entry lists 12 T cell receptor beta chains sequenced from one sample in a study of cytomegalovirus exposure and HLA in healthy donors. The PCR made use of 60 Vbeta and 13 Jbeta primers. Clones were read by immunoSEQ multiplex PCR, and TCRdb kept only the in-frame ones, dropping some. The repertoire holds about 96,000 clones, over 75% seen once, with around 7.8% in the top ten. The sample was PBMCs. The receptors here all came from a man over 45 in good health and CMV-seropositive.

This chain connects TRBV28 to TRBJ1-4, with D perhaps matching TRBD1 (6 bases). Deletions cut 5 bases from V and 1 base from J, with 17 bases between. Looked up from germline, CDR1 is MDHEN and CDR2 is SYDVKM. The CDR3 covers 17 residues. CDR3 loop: CASSPPGTMGTNEKLFF. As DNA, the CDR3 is TGTGCCAGCAGTCCACCCGGGACAATGGGAACTAATGAAAAACTGTTTTTT.

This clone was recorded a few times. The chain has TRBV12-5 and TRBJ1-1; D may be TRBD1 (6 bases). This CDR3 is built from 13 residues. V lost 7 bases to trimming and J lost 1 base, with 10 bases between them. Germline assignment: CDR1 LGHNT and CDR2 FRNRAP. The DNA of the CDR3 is TGTGCTAGTGTTGCGACAGGGAACACTGAAGCTTTCTTT. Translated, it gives CASVATGNTEAFF.

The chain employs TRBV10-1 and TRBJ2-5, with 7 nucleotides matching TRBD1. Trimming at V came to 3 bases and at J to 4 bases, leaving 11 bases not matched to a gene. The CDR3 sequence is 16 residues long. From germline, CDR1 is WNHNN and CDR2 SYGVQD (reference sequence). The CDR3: CASSDAPDRSLETQYF. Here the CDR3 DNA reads TGCGCCAGCAGTGATGCTCCGGACAGGTCGTTAGAGACCCAGTACTTC.

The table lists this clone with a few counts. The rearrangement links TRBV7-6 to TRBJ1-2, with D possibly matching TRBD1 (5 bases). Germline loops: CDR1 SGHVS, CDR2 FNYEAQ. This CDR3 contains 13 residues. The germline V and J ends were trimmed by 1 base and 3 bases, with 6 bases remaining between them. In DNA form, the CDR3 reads TGTGCCAGCAGCTTAGGACAGTACTATGGCTACACCTTC. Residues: CASSLGQYYGYTF.

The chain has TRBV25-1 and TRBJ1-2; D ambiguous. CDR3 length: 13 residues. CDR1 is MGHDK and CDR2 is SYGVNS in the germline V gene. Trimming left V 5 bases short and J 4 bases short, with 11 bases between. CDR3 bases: TGTGCCAGCAGTAGTCGGTTGATCTATGGCTACACCTTC. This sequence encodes CASSSRLIYGYTF.

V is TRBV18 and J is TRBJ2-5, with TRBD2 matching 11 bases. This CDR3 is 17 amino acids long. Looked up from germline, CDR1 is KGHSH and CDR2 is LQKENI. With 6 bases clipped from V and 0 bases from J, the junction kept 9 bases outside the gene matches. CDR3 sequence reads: CASSLFELAGDQETQYF. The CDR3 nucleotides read TGTGCCAGCTCTCTCTTTGAACTAGCGGGGGACCAAGAGACCCAGTACTTC.

CDR3: CASSGLAGGEEQFF. The CDR3 DNA reads TGTGCCAGCTCGGGACTAGCGGGGGGTGAGGAGCAGTTCTTC. The genes are TRBV18 and TRBJ2-1; 15 bases are a match to TRBD2. In germline, CDR1 is KGHSH, CDR2 LQKENI. There are 14 residues in the CDR3. V dropped 6 bases and J dropped 10; count of bases not matched to a gene: 4.

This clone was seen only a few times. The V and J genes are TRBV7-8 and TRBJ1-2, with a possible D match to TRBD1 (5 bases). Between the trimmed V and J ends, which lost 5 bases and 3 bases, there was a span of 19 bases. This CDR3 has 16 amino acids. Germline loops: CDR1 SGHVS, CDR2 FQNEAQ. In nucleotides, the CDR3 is TGTGCCAGCAGCCCCGTAGGGGTAGTCTTCGACTATGGCTACACCTTC. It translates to CASSPVGVVFDYGYTF.

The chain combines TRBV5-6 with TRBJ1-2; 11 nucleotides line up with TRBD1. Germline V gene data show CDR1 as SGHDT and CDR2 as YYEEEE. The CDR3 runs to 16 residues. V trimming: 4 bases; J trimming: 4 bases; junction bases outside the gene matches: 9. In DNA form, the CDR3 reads TGTGCCAGCAGCATCCGGGACAGGGGGAAAATCTATGGCTACACCTTC. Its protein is CASSIRDRGKIYGYTF.

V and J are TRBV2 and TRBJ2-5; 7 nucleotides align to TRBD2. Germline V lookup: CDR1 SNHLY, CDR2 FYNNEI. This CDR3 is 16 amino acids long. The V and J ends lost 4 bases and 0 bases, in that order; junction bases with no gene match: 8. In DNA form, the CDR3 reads TGTGCCAGCAGTGGCCCCGGGGGGTCGTACCAAGAGACCCAGTACTTC. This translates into CASSGPGGSYQETQYF.

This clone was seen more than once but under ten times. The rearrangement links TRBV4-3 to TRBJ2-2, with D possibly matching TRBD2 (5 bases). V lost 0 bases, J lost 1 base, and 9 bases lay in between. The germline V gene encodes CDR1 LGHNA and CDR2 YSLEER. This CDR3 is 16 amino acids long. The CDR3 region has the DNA TGCGCCAGCAGCCAAGAGCTTAGCGTGAACACCGGGGAGCTGTTTTTT. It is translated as CASSQELSVNTGELFF.

This CDR3 is CASSFRQYGYTF. CDR3 in DNA: TGTGCCAGTAGTTTCCGACAGTATGGCTACACCTTC. The chain joins TRBV19 to TRBJ1-2; weak D call: TRBD1 (5 bases). Germline V gives CDR1 LNHDA, CDR2 SQIVND (reference sequence). With 5 bases removed from V and 5 bases from J, the gap between germline ends came to 9 bases. This CDR3 is built from 12 residues.